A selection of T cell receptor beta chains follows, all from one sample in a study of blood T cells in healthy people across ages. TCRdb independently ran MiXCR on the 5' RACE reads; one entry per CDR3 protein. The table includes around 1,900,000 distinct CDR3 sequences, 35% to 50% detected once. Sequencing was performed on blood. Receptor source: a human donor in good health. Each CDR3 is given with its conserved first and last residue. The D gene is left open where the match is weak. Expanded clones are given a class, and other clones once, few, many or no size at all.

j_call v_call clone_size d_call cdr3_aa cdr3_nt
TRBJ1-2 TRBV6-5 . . CASSSGPDGYGYTF TGTGCCAGCAGTTCTGGACCCGACGGCTATGGCTACACCTTC
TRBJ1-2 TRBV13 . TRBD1 CASSEGTGSYGYTF TGTGCCAGCAGCGAAGGGACAGGCAGCTATGGCTACACCTTC
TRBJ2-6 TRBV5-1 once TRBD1 CASGLLGQGFFSGANVLTF TGCGCCAGCGGATTACTGGGACAGGGGTTCTTCTCTGGGGCCAACGTCCTGACTTTC
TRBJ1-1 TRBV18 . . CASSPSYGGIEAFF TGTGCCAGCTCACCATCATATGGGGGGATTGAAGCTTTCTTT
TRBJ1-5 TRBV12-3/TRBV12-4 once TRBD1 CASSFRIPGQRTLYGNQPQHF TGTGCCAGCAGTTTTAGAATCCCGGGACAGCGAACCTTATATGGCAATCAGCCCCAGCATTTT
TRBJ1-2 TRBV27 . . CASSLSVARRFYGYTF TGTGCCAGCAGTTTGTCGGTGGCGCGGCGATTCTATGGCTACACCTTC
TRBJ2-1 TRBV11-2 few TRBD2 CASSLMLLAGNNEQFF TGTGCCAGCAGCTTAATGTTACTAGCGGGTAACAATGAGCAGTTCTTC
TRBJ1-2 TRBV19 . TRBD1 CASSVPGTVYGYTF TGTGCCAGTAGTGTCCCCGGGACAGTATATGGCTACACCTTC
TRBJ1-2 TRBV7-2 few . CANSLRSGYPKDYGYTF TGTGCCAACAGCTTGAGGAGTGGATACCCCAAGGACTATGGCTACACCTTC
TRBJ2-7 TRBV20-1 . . CSAERQAGYEQYF TGCAGTGCCGAACGACAGGCCGGCTACGAGCAGTACTTC
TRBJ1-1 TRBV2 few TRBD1 CASSDMTGGGVTEAFF TGTGCCAGCAGTGACATGACAGGGGGCGGTGTCACTGAAGCTTTCTTT
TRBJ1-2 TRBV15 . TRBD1 CATSGTEGPGYTF TGTGCCACCAGCGGGACAGAGGGTCCTGGCTACACCTTC
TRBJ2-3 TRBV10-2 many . CATRRPGTDTQYF TGCGCCACCCGTAGGCCCGGTACAGATACGCAGTATTTT
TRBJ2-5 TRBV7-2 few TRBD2 CASSQPLAGQETQYF TGTGCCAGCAGCCAACCTTTAGCGGGCCAAGAGACCCAGTACTTC
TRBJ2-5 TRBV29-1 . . CSVVGGLEETQYF TGCAGCGTTGTCGGGGGGCTTGAGGAGACCCAGTACTTC
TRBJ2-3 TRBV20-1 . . CSARDRETSTDTQYF TGCAGTGCTAGAGATCGGGAGACTAGCACAGATACGCAGTATTTT
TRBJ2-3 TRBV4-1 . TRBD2 CASSQEGASGGTSTDTQYF TGCGCCAGCAGCCAAGAGGGGGCTAGCGGGGGGACTAGCACAGATACGCAGTATTTT
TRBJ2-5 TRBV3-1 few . CASSQVRPRQETQYF TGTGCCAGCAGCCAAGTTCGTCCTCGACAAGAGACCCAGTACTTC
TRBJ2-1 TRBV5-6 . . CASSFRRDGKNNEQFF TGTGCCAGCAGCTTCCGCCGGGACGGTAAAAACAATGAGCAGTTCTTC
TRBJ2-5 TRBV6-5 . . CASMTTGHAYF TGTGCCAGCATGACGACTGGGCATGCGTACTTC
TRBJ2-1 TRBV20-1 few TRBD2 CSAPMTSGGIYEQFF TGCAGTGCTCCTATGACTAGCGGGGGTATTTATGAGCAGTTCTTC
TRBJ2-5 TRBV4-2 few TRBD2 CASSQVTAGAQETQYF TGTGCCAGCAGCCAAGTTACAGCGGGGGCTCAGGAGACCCAGTACTTC
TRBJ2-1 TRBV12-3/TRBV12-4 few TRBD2 CASSFGLAGVGEQFF TGTGCCAGCAGTTTCGGGCTAGCGGGGGTCGGTGAGCAGTTCTTC
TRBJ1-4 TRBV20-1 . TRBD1 CSAYRPQGEKLFF TGCAGTGCTTATCGGCCACAGGGGGAAAAACTGTTTTTT
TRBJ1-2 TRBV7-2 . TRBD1 CASSSGWGQGHYGYTF TGTGCCAGCAGCTCCGGGTGGGGACAGGGTCACTATGGCTACACCTTC
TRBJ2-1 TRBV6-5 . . CASSPGGESNEQFF TGTGCCAGCAGCCCAGGGGGGGAGTCCAATGAGCAGTTCTTC
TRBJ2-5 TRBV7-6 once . CASSKRTAAEQYF TGTGCCAGCAGCAAAAGGACGGCTGCTGAGCAGTACTTC
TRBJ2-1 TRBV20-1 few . CSARDMYNEQFF TGCAGTGCAAGGGACATGTACAATGAGCAGTTCTTC
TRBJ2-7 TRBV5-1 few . CASSLELGFEQYF TGCGCCAGCAGCTTGGAACTAGGCTTCGAGCAGTACTTC
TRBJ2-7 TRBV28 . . CASSLAANGPSYEQYF TGTGCCAGCAGTTTGGCGGCAAATGGACCCTCCTACGAGCAGTACTTC